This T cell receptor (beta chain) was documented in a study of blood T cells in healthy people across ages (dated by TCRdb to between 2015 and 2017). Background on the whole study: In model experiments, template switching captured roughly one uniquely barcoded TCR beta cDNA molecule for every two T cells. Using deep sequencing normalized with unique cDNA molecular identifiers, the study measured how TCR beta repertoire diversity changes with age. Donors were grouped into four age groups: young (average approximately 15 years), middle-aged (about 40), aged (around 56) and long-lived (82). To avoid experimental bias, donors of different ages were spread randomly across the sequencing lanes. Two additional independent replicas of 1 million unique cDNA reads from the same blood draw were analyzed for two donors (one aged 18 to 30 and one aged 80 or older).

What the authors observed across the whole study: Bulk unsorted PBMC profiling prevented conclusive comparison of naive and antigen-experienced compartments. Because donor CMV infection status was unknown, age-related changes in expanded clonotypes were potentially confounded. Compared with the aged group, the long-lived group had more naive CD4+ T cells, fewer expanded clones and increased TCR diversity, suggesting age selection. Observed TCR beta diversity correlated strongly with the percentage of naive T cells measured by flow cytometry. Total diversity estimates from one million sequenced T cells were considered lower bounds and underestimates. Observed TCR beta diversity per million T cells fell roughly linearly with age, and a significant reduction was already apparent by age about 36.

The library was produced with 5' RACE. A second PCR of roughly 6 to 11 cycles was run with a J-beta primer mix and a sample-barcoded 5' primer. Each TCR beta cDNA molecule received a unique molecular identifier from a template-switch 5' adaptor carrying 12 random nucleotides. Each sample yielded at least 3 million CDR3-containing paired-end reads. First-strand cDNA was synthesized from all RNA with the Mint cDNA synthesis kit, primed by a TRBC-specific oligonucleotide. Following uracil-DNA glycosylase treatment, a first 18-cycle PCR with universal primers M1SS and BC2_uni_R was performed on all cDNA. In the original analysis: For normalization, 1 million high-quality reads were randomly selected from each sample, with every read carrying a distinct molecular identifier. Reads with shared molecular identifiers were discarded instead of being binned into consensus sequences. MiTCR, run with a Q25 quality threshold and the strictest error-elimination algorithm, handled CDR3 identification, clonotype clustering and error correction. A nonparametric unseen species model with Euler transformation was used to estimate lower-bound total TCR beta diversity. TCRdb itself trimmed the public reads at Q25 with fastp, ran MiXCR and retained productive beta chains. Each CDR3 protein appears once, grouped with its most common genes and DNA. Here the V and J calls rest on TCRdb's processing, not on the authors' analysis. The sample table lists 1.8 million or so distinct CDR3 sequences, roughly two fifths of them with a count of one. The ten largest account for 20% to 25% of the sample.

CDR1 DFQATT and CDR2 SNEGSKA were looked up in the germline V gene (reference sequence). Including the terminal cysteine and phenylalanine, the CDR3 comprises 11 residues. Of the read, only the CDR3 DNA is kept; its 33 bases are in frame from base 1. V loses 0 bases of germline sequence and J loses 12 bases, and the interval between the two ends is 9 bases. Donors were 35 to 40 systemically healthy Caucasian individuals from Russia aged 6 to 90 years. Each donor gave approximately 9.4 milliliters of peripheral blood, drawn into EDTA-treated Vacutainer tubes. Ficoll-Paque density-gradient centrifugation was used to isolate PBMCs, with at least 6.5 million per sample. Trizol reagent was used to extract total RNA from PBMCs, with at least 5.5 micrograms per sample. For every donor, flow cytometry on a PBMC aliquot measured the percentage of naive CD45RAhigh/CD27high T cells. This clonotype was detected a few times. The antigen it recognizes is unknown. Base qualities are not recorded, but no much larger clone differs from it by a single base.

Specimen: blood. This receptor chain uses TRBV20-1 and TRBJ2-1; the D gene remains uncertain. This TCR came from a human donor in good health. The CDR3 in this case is CSARDSRRQFF. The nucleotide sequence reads TGCAGTGCTAGAGATTCGCGCCGGCAGTTCTTC.